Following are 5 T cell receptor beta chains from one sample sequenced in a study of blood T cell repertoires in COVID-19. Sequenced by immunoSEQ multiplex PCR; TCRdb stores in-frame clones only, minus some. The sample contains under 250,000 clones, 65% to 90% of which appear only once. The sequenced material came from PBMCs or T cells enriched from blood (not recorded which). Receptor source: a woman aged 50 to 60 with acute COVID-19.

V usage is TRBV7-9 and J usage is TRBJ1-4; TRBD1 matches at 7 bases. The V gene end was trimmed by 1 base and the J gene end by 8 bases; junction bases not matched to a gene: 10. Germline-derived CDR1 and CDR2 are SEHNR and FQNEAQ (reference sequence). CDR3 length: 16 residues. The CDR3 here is CASSLGVTGTKEKLFF. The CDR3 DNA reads TGTGCCAGCAGCTTAGGGGTGACAGGGACGAAAGAAAAACTGTTTTTT.

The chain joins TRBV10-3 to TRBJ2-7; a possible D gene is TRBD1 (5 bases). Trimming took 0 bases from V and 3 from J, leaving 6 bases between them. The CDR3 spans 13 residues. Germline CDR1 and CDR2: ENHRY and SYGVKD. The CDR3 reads CAISESQDYEQYF. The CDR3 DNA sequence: TGTGCCATCAGTGAGTCACAGGACTACGAGCAGTACTTC.

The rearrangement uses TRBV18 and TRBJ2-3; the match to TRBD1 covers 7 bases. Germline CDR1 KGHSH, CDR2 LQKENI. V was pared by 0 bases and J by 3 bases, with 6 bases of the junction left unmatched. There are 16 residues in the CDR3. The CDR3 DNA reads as TGTGCCAGCTCACCACCGAAACAGGGGCAAACAGATACGCAGTATTTT. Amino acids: CASSPPKQGQTDTQYF.

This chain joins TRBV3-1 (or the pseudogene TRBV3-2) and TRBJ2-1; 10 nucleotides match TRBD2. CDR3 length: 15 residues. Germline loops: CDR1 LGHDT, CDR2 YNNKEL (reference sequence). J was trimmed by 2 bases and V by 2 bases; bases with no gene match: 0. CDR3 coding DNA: TGTGCCAGCAGCCAAAGCGGGGGGGCCTACAATGAGCAGTTCTTC. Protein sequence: CASSQSGGAYNEQFF.

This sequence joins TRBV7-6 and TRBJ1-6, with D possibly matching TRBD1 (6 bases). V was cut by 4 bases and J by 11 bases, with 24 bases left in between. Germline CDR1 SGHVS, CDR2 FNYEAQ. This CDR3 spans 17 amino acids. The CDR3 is CASSSERGGAIRTPLHF. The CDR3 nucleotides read TGTGCCAGCAGCTCCGAGAGGGGGGGCGCGATCCGGACACCCCTCCACTTT.